The clone carrying this T cell receptor beta chain was counted between two and nine times. The data are from a study of blood T cell repertoires in COVID-19. V lost 5 bases and J lost 0, with 11 bases in between. The CDR3 runs 15 residues. Germline loops: CDR1 SGHTA, CDR2 FQGTGA. The assay was immunoSEQ multiplex PCR, and TCRdb's table has in-frame clones only and misses some. This table holds some 150,000 clones, about 88% found once. V gene TRBV7-3 combines with J gene TRBJ2-1, with D hard to call. The source material was peripheral blood. The source of this sequence is a man aged 35-49 years with acute or convalescent COVID-19. Here the CDR3 DNA reads TGTGCCAGCAGCGGTAGCCCTAGCTCCTACAATGAGCAGTTCTTC. Its translation: CASSGSPSSYNEQFF. Full variable domain (remainder filled in from reference TRBV7-3 and TRBJ2-1): GAGVSQTPSNKVTEKGKYVELRCDPISGHTALYWYRQSLGQGPEFLIYFQGTGAADDSGLPNDRFFAVRPEGSVSTLKIQRTERGDSAVYLCASSGSPSSYNEQFFGPGTRLTVL.